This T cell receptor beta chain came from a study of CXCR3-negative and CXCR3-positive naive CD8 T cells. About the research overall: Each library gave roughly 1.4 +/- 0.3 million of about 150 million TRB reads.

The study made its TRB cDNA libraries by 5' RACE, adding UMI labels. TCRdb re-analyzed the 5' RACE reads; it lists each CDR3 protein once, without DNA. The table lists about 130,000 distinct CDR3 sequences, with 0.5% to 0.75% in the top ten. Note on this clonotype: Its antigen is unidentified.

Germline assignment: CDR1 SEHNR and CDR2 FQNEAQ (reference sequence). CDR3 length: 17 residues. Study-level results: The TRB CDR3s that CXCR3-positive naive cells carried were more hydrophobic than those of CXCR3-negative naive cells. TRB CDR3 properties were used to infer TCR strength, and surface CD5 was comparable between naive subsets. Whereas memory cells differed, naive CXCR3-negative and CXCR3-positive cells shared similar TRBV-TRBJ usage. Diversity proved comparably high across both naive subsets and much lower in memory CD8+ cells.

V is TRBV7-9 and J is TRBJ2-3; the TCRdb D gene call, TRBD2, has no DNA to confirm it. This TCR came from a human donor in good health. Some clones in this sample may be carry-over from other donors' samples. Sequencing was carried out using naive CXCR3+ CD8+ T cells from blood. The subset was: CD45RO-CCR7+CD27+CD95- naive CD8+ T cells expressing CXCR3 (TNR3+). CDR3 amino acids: CASSSPTSGERTDTQYF.